This T cell receptor (beta chain) was retrieved from a study of T cells in localized non-small cell lung cancer. Some clones are missing from TCRdb's copy, which holds only in-frame ones; the method was immunoSEQ multiplex PCR. Of around 30,000 clones in the sample, about nine tenths were seen once. Regarding this clone: The antigen remains unidentified.

General study findings and limits: Paired adjacent lung recovered a median around 62 of the top 100 tumor clones. Longer overall survival associated with higher blood T cell density; shorter survival with higher adjacent-lung clonality. Adjacent uninvolved lung had the highest clonality, suggesting focused antigen responses. The study sequenced only one region of the tumor. As a result, intratumor heterogeneity could not be excluded and remains possible.

This CDR3 has 14 residues. The V gene's germline CDR1 is WNHNN and CDR2 SYGVQD (reference sequence). With V trimmed by 6 bases and J by 5 bases, 3 bases remained unmatched. This chain links TRBV10-1 with TRBJ2-2, with 10 bases fitting TRBD1. The starting material was peripheral blood mononuclear cells, obtained before any cancer treatment. The clonotype comes from a woman aged 35 to 70 with stage III lung adenocarcinoma. The CDR3, as DNA: TGCGCCAGCAGGCCGGGACAGGGGACCGGGGAGCTGTTTTTT. It yields the protein CASRPGQGTGELFF.